The clone carrying this TCR beta chain was seen ten or more times. Its antigen is currently unknown. Trimming shortened V by 5 bases and J by 5 bases, and 7 bases separated the two germline ends. The germline V gene encodes CDR1 SGHVS and CDR2 FQNEAQ. The CDR3 is 12 residues long. The data are from a study of T cell repertoires in cytomegalovirus infection. Study-level findings and limits: Dominant in the ex vivo response were TCR beta clonotypes restricted by HLA-C and specific for CMV.

TCRdb called the reads again in MiXCR, with one record for every CDR3 protein. The data contain over 300,000 distinct CDR3 sequences, 15% to 20% of them singletons. The TCR comes from a human donor in good health (CMV status not recorded). Some clones in this sample may be carry-over from other donors' samples. The sequenced sample was PBMCs. J is TRBJ1-5 and V is TRBV7-8; no definite D call. CDR3 residues: CASSPWDQPQHF. CDR3 nucleotide sequence: TGTGCCAGCAGCCCCTGGGATCAGCCCCAGCATTTT.